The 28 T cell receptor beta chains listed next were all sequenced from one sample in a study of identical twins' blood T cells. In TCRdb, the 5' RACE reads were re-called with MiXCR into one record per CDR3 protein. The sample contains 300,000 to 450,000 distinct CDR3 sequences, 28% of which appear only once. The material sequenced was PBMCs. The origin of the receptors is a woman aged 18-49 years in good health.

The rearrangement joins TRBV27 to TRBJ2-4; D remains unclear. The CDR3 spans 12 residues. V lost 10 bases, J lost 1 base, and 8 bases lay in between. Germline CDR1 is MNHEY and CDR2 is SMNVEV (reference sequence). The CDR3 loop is CATLSAKNIQYF. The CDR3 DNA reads TGTGCCACTCTGTCGGCCAAAAACATTCAGTACTTC.

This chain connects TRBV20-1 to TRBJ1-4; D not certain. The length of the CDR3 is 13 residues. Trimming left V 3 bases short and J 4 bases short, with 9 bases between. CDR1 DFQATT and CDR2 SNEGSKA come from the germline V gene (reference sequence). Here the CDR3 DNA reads TGCAGTGCTAGGAAGGCCTATAATGAAAAACTGTTTTTT. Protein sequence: CSARKAYNEKLFF.

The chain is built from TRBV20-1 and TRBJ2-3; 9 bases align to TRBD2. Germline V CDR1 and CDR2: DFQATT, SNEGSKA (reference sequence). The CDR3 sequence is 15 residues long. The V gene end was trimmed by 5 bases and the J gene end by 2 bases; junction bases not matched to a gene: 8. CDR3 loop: CSAPKSSGDTDTQYF. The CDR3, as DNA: TGCAGTGCTCCCAAATCTAGCGGGGACACAGATACGCAGTATTTT.

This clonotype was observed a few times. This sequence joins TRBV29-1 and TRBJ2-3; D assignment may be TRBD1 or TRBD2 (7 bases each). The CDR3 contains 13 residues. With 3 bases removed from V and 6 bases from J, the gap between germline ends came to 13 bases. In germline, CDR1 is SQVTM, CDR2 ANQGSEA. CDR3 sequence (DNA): TGCAGCGTTGAGCCCCAGGGGGGGGATACGCAGTATTTT. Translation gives CSVEPQGGDTQYF.

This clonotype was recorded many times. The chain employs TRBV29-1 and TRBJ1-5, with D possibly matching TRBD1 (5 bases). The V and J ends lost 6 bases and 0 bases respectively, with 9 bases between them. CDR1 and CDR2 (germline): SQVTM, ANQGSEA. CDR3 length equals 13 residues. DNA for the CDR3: TGCAGCGTACAGGAGGATAGCAATCAGCCCCAGCATTTT. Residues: CSVQEDSNQPQHF.

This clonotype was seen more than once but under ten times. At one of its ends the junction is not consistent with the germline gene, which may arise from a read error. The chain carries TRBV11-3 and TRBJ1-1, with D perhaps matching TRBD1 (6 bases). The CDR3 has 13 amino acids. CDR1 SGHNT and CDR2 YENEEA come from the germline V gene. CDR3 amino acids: CASSLDRNTESFF. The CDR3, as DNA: TGTGCCAGCAGCCTCGACAGGAACACTGAATCTTTCTTT.

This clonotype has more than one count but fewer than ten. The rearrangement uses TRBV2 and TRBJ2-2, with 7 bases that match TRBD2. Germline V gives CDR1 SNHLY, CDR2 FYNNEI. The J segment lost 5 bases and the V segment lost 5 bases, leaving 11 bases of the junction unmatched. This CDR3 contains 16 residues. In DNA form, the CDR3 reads TGTGCCAGCAGTAAAGTCGCGGGAGTAATTACCGGGGAGCTGTTTTTT. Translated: CASSKVAGVITGELFF.

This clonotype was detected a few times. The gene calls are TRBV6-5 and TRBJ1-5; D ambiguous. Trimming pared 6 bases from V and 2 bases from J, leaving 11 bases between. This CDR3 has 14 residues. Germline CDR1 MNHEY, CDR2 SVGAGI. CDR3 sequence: CASRSLAGNQPQHF. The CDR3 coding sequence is TGTGCCAGCAGGTCCCTAGCAGGCAATCAGCCCCAGCATTTT.

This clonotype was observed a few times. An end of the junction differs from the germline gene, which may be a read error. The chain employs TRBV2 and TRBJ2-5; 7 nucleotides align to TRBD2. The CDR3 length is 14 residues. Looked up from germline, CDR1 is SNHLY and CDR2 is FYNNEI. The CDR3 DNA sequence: TGTGCCAGCAGTAAAGCGGGACTTCAAGAGACCCAGTACTTC. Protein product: CASSKAGLQETQYF.

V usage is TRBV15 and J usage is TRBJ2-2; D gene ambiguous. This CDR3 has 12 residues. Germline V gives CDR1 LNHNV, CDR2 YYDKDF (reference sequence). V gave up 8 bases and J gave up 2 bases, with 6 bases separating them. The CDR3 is CATEDNTGELFF. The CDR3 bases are TGTGCCACCGAGGATAACACCGGGGAGCTGTTTTTT. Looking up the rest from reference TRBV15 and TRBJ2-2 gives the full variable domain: DAMVIQNPRYQVTQFGKPVTLSCSQTLNHNVMYWYQQKSSQAPKLLFHYYDKDFNNEADTPDNFQSRRPNTSFCFLDIRSPGLGDTAMYLCATEDNTGELFFGEGSRLTVL.

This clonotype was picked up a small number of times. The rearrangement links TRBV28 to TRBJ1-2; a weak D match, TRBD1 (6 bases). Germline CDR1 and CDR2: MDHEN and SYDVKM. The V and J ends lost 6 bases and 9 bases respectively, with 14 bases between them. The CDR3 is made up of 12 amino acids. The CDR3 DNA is TGTGCCAGCAGCGTAGGGGGTTCTCGCTACACCTTC. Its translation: CASSVGGSRYTF.

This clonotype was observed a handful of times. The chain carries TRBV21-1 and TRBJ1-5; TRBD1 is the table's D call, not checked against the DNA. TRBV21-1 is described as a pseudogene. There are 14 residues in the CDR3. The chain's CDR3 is CASSKRGAGQPQHF. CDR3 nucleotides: TGTGCCAGCAGCAAGAGGGGGGCTGGTCAGCCCCAGCATTTT.

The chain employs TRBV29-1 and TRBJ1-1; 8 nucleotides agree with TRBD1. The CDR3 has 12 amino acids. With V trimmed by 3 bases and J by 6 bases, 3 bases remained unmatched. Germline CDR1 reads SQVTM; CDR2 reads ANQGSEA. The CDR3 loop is CSVDPTGAEAFF. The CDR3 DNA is TGCAGCGTTGATCCGACAGGGGCTGAAGCTTTCTTT.

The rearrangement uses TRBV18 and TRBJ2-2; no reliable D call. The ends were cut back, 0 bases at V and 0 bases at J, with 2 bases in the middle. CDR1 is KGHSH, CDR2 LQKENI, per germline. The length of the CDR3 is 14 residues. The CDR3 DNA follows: TGTGCCAGCTCACCACCGACGAACACCGGGGAGCTGTTTTTT. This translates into CASSPPTNTGELFF.

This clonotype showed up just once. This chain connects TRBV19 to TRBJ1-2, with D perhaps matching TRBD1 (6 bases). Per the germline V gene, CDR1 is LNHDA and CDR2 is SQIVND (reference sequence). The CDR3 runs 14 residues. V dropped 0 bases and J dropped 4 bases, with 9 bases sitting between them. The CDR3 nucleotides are TGTGCCAGTAGTATAGACAGGGGTCTCTATGGCTACACCTTC. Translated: CASSIDRGLYGYTF.

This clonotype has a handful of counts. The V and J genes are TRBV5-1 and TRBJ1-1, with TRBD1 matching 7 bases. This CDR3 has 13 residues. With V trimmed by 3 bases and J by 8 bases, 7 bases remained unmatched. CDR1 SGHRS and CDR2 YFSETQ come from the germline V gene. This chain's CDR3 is CASSWTGTEEAFF. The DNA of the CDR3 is TGCGCCAGCAGCTGGACCGGGACAGAAGAAGCTTTCTTT.

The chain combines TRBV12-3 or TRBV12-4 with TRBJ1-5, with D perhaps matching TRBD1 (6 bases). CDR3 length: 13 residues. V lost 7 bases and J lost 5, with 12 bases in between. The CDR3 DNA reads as TGTGCCAGCAAGGAAGGGGGAGATCAGCCCCAGCATTTT. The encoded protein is CASKEGGDQPQHF.

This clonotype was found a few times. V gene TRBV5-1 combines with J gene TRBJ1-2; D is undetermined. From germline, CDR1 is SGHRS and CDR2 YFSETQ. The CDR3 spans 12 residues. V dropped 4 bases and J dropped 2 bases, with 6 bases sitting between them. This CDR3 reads CASSPLNYGYTF. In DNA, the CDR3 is TGCGCCAGCAGCCCTCTGAACTATGGCTACACCTTC.

CDR3 region: CASSQVGASRDEQFF. In DNA, the CDR3 is TGCGCCAGCAGCCAAGTAGGTGCTTCCCGAGATGAGCAGTTCTTC. The chain combines TRBV4-1 with TRBJ2-1; no clear D gene. Germline assignment: CDR1 MGHRA and CDR2 YSYEKL. V shed 1 base and J shed 8 bases, with 15 bases lying between them. CDR3 size: 15 residues.

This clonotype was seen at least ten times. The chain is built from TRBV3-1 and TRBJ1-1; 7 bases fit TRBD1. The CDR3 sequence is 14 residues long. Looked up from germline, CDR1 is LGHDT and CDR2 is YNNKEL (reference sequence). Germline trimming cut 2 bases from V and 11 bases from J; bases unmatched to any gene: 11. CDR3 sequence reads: CASSQTGRGIRAFF. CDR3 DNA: TGTGCCAGCAGCCAAACGGGCAGGGGGATTCGGGCTTTCTTT.

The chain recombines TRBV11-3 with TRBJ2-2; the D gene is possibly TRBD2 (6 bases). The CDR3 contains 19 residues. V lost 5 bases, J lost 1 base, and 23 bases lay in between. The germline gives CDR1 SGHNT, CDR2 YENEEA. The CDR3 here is CASSPPSLRFSGNTGELFF. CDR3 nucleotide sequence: TGTGCCAGCAGCCCGCCCTCCCTAAGGTTTAGCGGGAACACCGGGGAGCTGTTTTTT.

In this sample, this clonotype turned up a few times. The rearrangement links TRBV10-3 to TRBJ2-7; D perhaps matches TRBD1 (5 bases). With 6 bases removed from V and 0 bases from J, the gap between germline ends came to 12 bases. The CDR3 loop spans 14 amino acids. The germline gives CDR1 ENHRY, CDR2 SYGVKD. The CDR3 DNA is TGTGCCATCAGCGGACACCCCGCCTCCTACGAGCAGTACTTC. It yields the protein CAISGHPASYEQYF.

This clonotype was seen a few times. This CDR3 reads CASSSKTGELFF. The DNA of the CDR3 is TGTGCCAGCAGCTCCAAAACCGGGGAGCTGTTTTTT. The V gene is TRBV7-2, the J gene TRBJ2-2; D uncertain. Germline lookup yields CDR1 SGHTA and CDR2 FQGNSA. Deletions cut 4 bases from V and 5 bases from J, with 5 bases between. The CDR3 has 12 residues. The full variable domain, its missing parts supplied by reference TRBV7-2 and TRBJ2-2, is GAGVSQSPSNKVTEKGKDVELRCDPISGHTALYWYRQSLGQGLEFLIYFQGNSAPDKSGLPSDRFSAERTGGSVSTLTIQRTQQEDSAVYLCASSSKTGELFFGEGSRLTVL.

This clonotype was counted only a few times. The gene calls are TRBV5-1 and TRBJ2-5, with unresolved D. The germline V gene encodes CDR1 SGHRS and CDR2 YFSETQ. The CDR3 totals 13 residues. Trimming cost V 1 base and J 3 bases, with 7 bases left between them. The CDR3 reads CASSLRAEETQYF. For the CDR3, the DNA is TGCGCCAGCAGCTTGAGGGCAGAAGAGACCCAGTACTTC.

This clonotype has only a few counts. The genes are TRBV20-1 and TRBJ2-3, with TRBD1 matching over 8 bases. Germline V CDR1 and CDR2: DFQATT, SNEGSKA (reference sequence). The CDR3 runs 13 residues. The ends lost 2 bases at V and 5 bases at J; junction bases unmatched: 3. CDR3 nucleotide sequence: TGCAGTGCTAGAAATACAGGGGGAGATACGCAGTATTTT. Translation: CSARNTGGDTQYF.

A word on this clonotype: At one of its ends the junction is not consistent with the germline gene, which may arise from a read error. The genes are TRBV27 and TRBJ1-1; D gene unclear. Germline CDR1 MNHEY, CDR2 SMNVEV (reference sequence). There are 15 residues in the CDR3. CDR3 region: CASSPRRTGNTGAFF. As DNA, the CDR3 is TGTGCCAGCAGTCCCCGCCGGACGGGGAACACTGGAGCTTTCTTT.

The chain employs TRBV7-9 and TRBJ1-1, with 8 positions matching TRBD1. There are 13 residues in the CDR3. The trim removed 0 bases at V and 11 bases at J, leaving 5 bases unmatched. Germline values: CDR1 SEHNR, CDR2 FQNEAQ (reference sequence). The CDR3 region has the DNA TGTGCCAGCAGCTTAGCGACAGGGGATAGGGCTTTCTTT. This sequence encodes CASSLATGDRAFF. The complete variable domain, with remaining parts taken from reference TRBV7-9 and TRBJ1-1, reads DTGVSQNPRHKITKRGQNVTFRCDPISEHNRLYWYRQTLGQGPEFLTYFQNEAQLEKSRLLSDRFSAERPKGSFSTLEIQRTEQGDSAMYLCASSLATGDRAFFGQGTRLTVV.

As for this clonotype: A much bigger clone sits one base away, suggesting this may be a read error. In DNA, the CDR3 is TGTGCCAGCAGCTTAGTCTCCTTAGGACTCGACCAGGGCTTC. Translated: CASSLVSLGLDQGF. The chain carries TRBV11-2 and TRBJ2-5; TRBD1 or TRBD2 may be the D gene (5 bases each). CDR1 and CDR2 (germline): SGHAT, FQNNGV. There are 14 residues in the CDR3.